This T cell receptor beta chain was documented in a study of long-term antiretroviral therapy in people with HIV. The CDR3 covers 16 residues. Germline V CDR1 and CDR2: MGHRA, YSYEKL. The V gene end was trimmed by 6 bases and the J gene end by 1 base; junction bases not matched to a gene: 8. They ran version v3.0 of the immunoSEQ assay at survey level. Repertoires were generated with immunoSEQ multiplex PCR, while TCRdb's copy carries only in-frame clones and drops some. The data contain 10,000 or so clones, approximately 75% of them singletons. By share of the sample, this clone is medium-sized. The rearrangement joins TRBV4-1 to TRBJ1-5, with 8 positions matching TRBD1. This sequence was found in a middle-aged man with HIV. The sequences come from unsorted PBMCs, collected 0.7 years after starting antiretroviral therapy. CDR3 amino acids: CASRETGGQSNQPQHF. Here the CDR3 DNA reads TGCGCCAGCAGGGAAACAGGGGGTCAAAGCAATCAGCCCCAGCATTTT.